This T cell receptor (beta chain) originates from a study of shared clonotypes between healthy human individuals. Findings and limits, study-wide: On the whole, naive subsets had larger estimated richness than memory subsets had.

Germline V gene data show CDR1 as SGHNT and CDR2 as YYREEE (reference sequence). The V gene lost 3 bases and the J gene lost 8 bases, with 17 bases spanning the gap. This CDR3 comprises 15 residues. Naive CD8 cells were CD45RO-negative, positively selected for CCR7, excluding terminally differentiated effector memory CD45RA+ cells. A word on this clone: Its antigen is unknown.

Generated by immunoSEQ multiplex PCR, the TCRdb table keeps only in-frame clones and is missing some. The sample records about 2,200,000 clones, around 93% being singletons. The J gene is TRBJ1-4, the V gene TRBV5-4, with a possible D match to TRBD1 (5 bases). The material sequenced was naive CD8+ T cells from PBMCs. The clonotype was recovered from a man between 18 and 29 years old in good health. Some clones in this sample may be carry-over from other donors' samples. CDR3 residues: CASSSRDSGNEKLFF. Written as DNA, the CDR3 is TGTGCCAGCAGCTCCCGGGACTCCGGGAACGAAAAACTGTTTTTT.